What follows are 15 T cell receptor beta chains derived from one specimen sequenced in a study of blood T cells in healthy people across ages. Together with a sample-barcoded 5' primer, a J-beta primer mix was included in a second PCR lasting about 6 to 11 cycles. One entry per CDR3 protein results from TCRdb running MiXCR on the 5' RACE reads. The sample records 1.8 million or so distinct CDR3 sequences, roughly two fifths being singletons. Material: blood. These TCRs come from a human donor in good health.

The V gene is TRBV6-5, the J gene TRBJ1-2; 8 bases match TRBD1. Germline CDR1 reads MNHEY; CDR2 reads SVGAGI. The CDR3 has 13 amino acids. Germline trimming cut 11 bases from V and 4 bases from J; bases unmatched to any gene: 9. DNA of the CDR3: TGTGCCGCGGGACAGGAGCTTTCCTATGGCTACACCTTC. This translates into CAAGQELSYGYTF.

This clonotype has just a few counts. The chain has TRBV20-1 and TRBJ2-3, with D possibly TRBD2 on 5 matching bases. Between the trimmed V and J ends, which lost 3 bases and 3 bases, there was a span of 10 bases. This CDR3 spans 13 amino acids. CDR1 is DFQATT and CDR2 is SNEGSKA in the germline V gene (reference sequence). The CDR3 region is CSARGSATDTQYF. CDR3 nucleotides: TGCAGTGCTAGGGGTAGCGCGACAGATACGCAGTATTTT.

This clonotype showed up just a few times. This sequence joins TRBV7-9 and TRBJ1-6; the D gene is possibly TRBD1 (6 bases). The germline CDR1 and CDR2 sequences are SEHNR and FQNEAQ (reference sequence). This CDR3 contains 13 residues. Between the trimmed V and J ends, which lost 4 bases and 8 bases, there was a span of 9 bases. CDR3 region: CASSYRVDSPLHF. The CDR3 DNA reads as TGTGCCAGCAGCTACAGGGTTGATTCACCCCTCCACTTT.

In nucleotides, the CDR3 is TGTGCCAGCAGCGTAGGAGGACTAGCGAGTGGAAATGAGCAGTTCTTC. Its protein product is CASSVGGLASGNEQFF. The rearrangement joins TRBV9 to TRBJ2-1, with 9 bases identical to TRBD2. This CDR3 region has 16 residues. Losses at the gene ends were 0 bases for V and 7 bases for J; bases not matched to a gene: 8. Germline V gives CDR1 SGDLS, CDR2 YYNGEE.

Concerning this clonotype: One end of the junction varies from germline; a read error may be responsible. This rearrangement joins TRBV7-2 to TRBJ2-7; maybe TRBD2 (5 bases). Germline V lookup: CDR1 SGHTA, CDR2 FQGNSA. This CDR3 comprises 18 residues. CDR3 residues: CAGSSSSGYYSRAYEQYF. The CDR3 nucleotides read TGTGCCGGCAGCTCCAGTTCGGGATACTACTCTCGGGCCTACGAGCAGTACTTC. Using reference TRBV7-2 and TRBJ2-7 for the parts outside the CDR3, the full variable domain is GAGVSQSPSNKVTEKGKDVELRCDPISGHTALYWYRQSLGQGLEFLIYFQGNSAPDKSGLPSDRFSAERTGGSVSTLTIQRTQQEDSAVYLCAGSSSSGYYSRAYEQYFGPGTRLTVT.

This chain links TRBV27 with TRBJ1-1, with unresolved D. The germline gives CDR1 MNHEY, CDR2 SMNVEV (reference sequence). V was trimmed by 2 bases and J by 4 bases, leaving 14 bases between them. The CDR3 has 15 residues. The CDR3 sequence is CASSLRNSQGTEAFF. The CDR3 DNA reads TGTGCCAGCAGTTTAAGAAACTCGCAAGGCACTGAAGCTTTCTTT.

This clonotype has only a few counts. The DNA for the CDR3 is TGCGCCAGCAGCCATTCGGCCACAGGGTTAGGCGAGCAGTACTTC. This translates into CASSHSATGLGEQYF. The chain is built from TRBV4-3 and TRBJ2-7; possibly TRBD1 for D (6 bases). There are 15 residues in the CDR3. V was shortened by 3 bases and J by 6 bases, with 18 bases between the two germline ends. Per the germline V gene, CDR1 is LGHNA and CDR2 is YSLEER.

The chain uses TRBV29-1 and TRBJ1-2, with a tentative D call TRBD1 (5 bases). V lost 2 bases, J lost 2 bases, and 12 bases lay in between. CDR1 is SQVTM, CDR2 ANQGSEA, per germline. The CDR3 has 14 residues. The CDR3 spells CSVEPGPENYGYTF. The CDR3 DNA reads TGCAGCGTTGAACCGGGACCGGAAAACTATGGCTACACCTTC.

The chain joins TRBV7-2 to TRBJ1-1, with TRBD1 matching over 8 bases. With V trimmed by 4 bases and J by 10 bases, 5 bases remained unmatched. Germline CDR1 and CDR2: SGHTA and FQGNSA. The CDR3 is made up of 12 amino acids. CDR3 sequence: CASSYRTGRAFF. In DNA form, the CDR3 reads TGTGCCAGCAGCTATCGGACAGGGAGAGCTTTCTTT.

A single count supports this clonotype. In nucleotides, the CDR3 is TGTGCCAGCAGTCAGGGACTAGCGGGGTTAAGGGAGACCCAGTACTTC. It translates to CASSQGLAGLRETQYF. This chain links TRBV27 with TRBJ2-5, with TRBD2 matching 13 bases. The CDR3 contains 16 residues. Germline loops: CDR1 MNHEY, CDR2 SMNVEV (reference sequence). V was pared by 5 bases and J by 5 bases, with 8 bases of the junction left unmatched.

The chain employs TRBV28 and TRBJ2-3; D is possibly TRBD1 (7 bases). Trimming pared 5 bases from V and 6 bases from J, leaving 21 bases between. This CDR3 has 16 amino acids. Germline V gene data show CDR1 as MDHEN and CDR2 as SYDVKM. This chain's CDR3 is CASSPDRQGGDDTQYF. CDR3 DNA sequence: TGTGCCAGCAGTCCAGACCGACAGGGCGGGGATGATACGCAGTATTTT.

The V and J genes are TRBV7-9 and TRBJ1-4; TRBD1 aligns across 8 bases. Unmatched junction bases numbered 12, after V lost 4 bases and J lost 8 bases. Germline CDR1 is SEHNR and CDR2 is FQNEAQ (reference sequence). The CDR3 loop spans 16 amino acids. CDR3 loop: CASSSIPGGGREKLFF. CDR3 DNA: TGTGCCAGCAGCTCCATTCCAGGGGGCGGAAGGGAAAAACTGTTTTTT.

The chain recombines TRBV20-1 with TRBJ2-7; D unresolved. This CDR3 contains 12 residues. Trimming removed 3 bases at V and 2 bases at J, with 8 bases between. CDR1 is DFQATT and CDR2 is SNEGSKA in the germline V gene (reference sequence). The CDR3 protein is CSASEAAYEQYF. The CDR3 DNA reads TGCAGTGCTAGTGAGGCCGCCTACGAGCAGTACTTC.

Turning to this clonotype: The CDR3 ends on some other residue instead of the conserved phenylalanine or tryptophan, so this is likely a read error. CDR3 sequence: CATSSDIYGYTC. DNA of the CDR3: TGTGCCACCAGCAGTGATATCTATGGCTACACCTGC. The gene calls are TRBV15 and TRBJ1-2; D not certain. This CDR3 is 12 amino acids long. In germline, CDR1 is LNHNV, CDR2 YYDKDF (reference sequence). Trimming removed 3 bases from V and 4 bases from J, with 6 bases in between.

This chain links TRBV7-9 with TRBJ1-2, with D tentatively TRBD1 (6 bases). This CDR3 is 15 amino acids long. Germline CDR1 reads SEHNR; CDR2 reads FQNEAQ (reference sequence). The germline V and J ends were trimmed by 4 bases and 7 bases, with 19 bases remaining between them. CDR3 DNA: TGTGCCAGCAGCTCTCCCCAGGGAGGGGGGCTTGGCTACACCTTC. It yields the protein CASSSPQGGGLGYTF.